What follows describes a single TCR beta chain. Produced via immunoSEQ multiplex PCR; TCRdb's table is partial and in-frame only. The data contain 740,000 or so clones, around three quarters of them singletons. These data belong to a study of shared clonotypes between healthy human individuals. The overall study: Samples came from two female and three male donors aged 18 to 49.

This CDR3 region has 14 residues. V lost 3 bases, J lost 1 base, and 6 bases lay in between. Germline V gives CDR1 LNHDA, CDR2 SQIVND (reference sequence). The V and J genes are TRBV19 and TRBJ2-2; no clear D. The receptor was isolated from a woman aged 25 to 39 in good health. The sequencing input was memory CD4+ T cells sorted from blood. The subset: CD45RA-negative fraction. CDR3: CASSMSGNTGELFF. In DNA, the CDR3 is TGTGCCAGTAGTATGTCGGGGAACACCGGGGAGCTGTTTTTT.